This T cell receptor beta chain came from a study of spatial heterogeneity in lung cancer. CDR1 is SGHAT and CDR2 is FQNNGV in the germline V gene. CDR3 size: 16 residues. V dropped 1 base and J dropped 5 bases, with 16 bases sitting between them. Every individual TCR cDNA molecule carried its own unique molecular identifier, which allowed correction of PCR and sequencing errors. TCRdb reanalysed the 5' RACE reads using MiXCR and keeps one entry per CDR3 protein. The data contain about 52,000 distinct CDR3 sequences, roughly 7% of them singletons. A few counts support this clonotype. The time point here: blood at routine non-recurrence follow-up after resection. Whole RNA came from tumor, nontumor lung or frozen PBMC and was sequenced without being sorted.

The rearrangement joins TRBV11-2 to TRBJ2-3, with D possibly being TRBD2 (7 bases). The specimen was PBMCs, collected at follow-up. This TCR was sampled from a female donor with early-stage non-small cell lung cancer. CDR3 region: CASSLVAGGLQDTQYF. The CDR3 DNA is TGTGCCAGCAGCTTAGTAGCCGGGGGGCTCCAAGATACGCAGTATTTT.